The source of this T cell receptor beta chain is a study of cytomegalovirus exposure and HLA in healthy donors. The PCR was carried out with 60 Vbeta primers and 13 Jbeta primers. Sequencing used immunoSEQ multiplex PCR; TCRdb keeps in-frame clones, though not all of them. The profile shows about 130,000 clones, 72% of them singletons. The germline V gene encodes CDR1 SGHNT and CDR2 YYREEE (reference sequence). Trimming removed 0 bases from V and 4 bases from J, with 13 bases in between. The CDR3 sequence is 15 residues long. The sample comprised PBMCs. The TCR originated in a man aged 50-60 years in good health and CMV-seropositive. The chain couples TRBV5-4 to TRBJ1-2, with D perhaps matching TRBD1 (6 bases). The CDR3 region is CASSLAAGVVYGYTF. The CDR3 DNA sequence: TGTGCCAGCAGCTTGGCGGCAGGGGTAGTCTATGGCTACACCTTC.